Below are 13 T cell receptor beta chains sequenced from a single sample in a study of shared clonotypes between healthy human individuals (TCRdb year 2020). Library construction relied on the immunoSEQ multiplex PCR assay. Imported from immuneACCESS, the table was reduced by TCRdb to in-frame sequences with V and J called. These copies leave out some clones; in studies compared against another copy, an unresolved V gene accounts for under half, and the cause of the remainder is not known. For this sample there are 500,000 to 650,000 clones; around 78% appear just once. The ten largest make up around 13% of the sample. Sequencing input: PBMCs. The receptors originated from a woman aged 40 to 50 in good health. Some clones in this sample may be carry-over from other donors' samples.

The chain joins TRBV7-9 to TRBJ2-3, with 10 positions matching TRBD2. V was pared by 5 bases and J by 6 bases, with 8 bases of the junction left unmatched. The CDR3 is 15 residues long. Germline V gives CDR1 SEHNR, CDR2 FQNEAQ (reference sequence). CDR3 amino acids: CASSPVTSGKDTQYF. For the CDR3, the DNA is TGTGCCAGCAGCCCAGTCACTAGCGGGAAGGATACGCAGTATTTT.

This clone has more than one count but fewer than ten. The V call is TRBV10-3, the J call TRBJ2-7; a possible D gene is TRBD1 (6 bases). Trimming stripped 1 base from V and 2 bases from J, with 12 bases between. There are 15 residues in the CDR3. Germline lookup yields CDR1 ENHRY and CDR2 SYGVKD. The CDR3 DNA sequence: TGTGCCATCAGTGAGTATGGCAGGGGTCCCTACGAGCAGTACTTC. Amino acids: CAISEYGRGPYEQYF.

Comment on this clone: One base away lies a much larger clone, so this may be a sequencing read error. The sample holds other DNA sequences that translate to the same CDR3. The chain couples TRBV5-4 to TRBJ2-3; 13 nucleotides line up with TRBD2. Germline V gene sequence: CDR1 SGHNT, CDR2 YYREEE (reference sequence). Losses at the gene ends were 3 bases for V and 2 bases for J; bases not matched to a gene: 3. This CDR3 is built from 16 residues. CDR3 sequence: CASSSGLAGITDTQYF. The CDR3 DNA reads TGTGCCAGCAGCTCGGGACTAGCGGGAATCACAGATACGCAGTATTTT. Filled out from reference TRBV5-4 and TRBJ2-3, the complete variable domain reads ETGVTQSPTHLIKTRGQQVTLRCSSQSGHNTVSWYQQALGQGPQFIFQYYREEENGRGNFPPRFSGLQFPNYSSELNVNALELDDSALYLCASSSGLAGITDTQYFGPGTRLTVL.

The chain combines TRBV2 with TRBJ2-7; D possibly corresponds to TRBD1 (5 bases). Per the germline V gene, CDR1 is SNHLY and CDR2 is FYNNEI. The length of the CDR3 is 14 residues. V dropped 4 bases and J dropped 1 base, with 11 bases sitting between them. CDR3 in amino acids: CASSVRTISYEQYF. Written as DNA, the CDR3 is TGTGCCAGCAGTGTCAGGACAATTTCCTACGAGCAGTACTTC.

This chain joins TRBV28 and TRBJ2-7; D is possibly TRBD1 (6 bases). The germline V gene has CDR1 MDHEN and CDR2 SYDVKM. The CDR3 has 15 residues. Trimming took off 5 bases at V and 2 bases at J, with 16 bases between the two ends. The DNA of the CDR3 is TGTGCCAGCAGTGCCGGGACAAACGTTGCCTACGAGCAGTACTTC. The encoded protein is CASSAGTNVAYEQYF.

The rearrangement joins TRBV13 to TRBJ1-4, with TRBD1 identical over 9 bases. Germline CDR1 and CDR2: PRHDT and FYEKMQ (reference sequence). This CDR3 region has 12 residues. V gave up 3 bases and J gave up 14 bases; unmatched junction bases: 4. The CDR3 coding sequence is TGTGCCAGCAGCTTGGAAGACAGGGGGCTGTTTTTT. Translating gives CASSLEDRGLFF.

J is TRBJ2-7 and V is TRBV7-9; D uncertain. Germline-derived CDR1 and CDR2 are SEHNR and FQNEAQ (reference sequence). The ends were cut back, 2 bases at V and 2 bases at J, with 7 bases in the middle. This CDR3 contains 13 residues. The CDR3: CASSLSDPYEQYF. DNA of the CDR3: TGTGCCAGCAGCTTATCCGATCCCTACGAGCAGTACTTC.

The CDR3 DNA is TGTGCCAGCAGCCGCCGACAGGGGCCCTACAATGAGCAGTTCTTC. This translates into CASSRRQGPYNEQFF. V and J are TRBV11-2 and TRBJ2-1, with 8 positions matching TRBD1. The CDR3 is made up of 15 amino acids. Losses at the gene ends were 5 bases for V and 2 bases for J; bases not matched to a gene: 5. Germline V gives CDR1 SGHAT, CDR2 FQNNGV.

The CDR3: CASSSNRGREAYEQYF. The CDR3 bases are TGTGCCAGCAGTTCTAACAGGGGAAGAGAGGCCTACGAGCAGTACTTC. This rearrangement joins TRBV28 to TRBJ2-7; 7 bases line up with TRBD1. Germline CDR1 reads MDHEN; CDR2 reads SYDVKM. CDR3 length equals 16 residues. V shed 4 bases and J 2 bases; nucleotides not matched to a gene: 11.

This clone was seen only once. The V and J genes are TRBV9 and TRBJ2-3; 11 bases match TRBD2. This CDR3 comprises 21 residues. After removal of 4 bases from V and 3 bases from J, the junction contained 22 bases not matched to a gene. Germline CDR1 is SGDLS and CDR2 is YYNGEE. The CDR3 spells CASSPSLASGRLPLGTDTQYF. DNA of the CDR3: TGTGCCAGCAGCCCGTCTCTGGCTAGCGGGAGGCTACCGCTTGGGACAGATACGCAGTATTTT.

The chain uses TRBV11-2 and TRBJ2-1; 8 bases are shared with TRBD2. Germline V lookup: CDR1 SGHAT, CDR2 FQNNGV. This CDR3 comprises 16 residues. Trimming at V came to 1 base and at J to 8 bases, leaving 10 bases not matched to a gene. This chain's CDR3 is CASSLVTGGPNYEQFF. The DNA of the CDR3 is TGTGCCAGCAGCTTAGTCACGGGAGGGCCTAATTATGAGCAGTTCTTC.

The chain combines TRBV2 with TRBJ1-5, with D maybe TRBD1 (6 bases). The CDR3 runs to 13 residues. With 8 bases removed from V and 1 base from J, the gap between germline ends came to 9 bases. Germline V gives CDR1 SNHLY, CDR2 FYNNEI. CDR3 in DNA: TGTGCCAGCCTAGGACAGAGCAATCAGCCCCAGCATTTT. Amino acid sequence: CASLGQSNQPQHF.

V gene TRBV19 combines with J gene TRBJ2-6, with TRBD2 matching over 7 bases. CDR1 and CDR2 (germline): LNHDA, SQIVND (reference sequence). This CDR3 has 19 amino acids. J lost 0 bases, V lost 4 bases, and 12 bases had no gene match. CDR3 region: CASSRGGRLLSSGANVLTF. The CDR3 bases are TGTGCCAGTAGTAGGGGGGGACGACTACTGAGCTCTGGGGCCAACGTCCTGACTTTC.